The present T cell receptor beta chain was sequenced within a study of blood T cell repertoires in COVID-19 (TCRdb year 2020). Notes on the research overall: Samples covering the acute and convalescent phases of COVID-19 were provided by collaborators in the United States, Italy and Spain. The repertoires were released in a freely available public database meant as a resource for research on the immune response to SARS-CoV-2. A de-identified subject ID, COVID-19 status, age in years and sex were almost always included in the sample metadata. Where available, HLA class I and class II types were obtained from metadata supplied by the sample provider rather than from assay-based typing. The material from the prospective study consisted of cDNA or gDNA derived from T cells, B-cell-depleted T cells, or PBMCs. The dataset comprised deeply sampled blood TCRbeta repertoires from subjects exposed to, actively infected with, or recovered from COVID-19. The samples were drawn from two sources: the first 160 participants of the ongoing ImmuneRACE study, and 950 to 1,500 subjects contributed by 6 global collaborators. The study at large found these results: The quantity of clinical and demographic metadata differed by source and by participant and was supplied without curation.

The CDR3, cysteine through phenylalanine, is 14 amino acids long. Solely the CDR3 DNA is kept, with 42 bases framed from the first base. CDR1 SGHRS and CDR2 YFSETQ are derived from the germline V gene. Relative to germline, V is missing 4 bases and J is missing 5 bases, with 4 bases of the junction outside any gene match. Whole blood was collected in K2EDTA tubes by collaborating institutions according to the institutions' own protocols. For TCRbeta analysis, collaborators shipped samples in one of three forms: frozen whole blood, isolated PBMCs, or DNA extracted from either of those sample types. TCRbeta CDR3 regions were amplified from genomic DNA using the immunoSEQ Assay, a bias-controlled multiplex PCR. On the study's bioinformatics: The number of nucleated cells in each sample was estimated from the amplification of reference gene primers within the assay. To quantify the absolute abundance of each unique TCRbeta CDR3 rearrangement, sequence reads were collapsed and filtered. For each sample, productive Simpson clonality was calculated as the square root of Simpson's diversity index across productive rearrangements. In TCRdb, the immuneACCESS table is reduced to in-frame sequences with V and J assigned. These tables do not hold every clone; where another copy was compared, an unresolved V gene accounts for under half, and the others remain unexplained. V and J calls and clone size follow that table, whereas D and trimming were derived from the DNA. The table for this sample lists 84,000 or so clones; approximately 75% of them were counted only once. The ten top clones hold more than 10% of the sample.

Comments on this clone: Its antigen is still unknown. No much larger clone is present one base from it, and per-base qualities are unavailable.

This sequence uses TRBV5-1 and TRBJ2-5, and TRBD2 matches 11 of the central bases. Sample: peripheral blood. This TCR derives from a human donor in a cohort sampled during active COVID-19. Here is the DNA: TGCGCCAGCAGCCCGACTAGCGGGGTTGAGACCCAGTACTTC. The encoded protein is CASSPTSGVETQYF.